The 11 T cell receptor beta chains presented below share a single source sample, sequenced in a study of blood T cell repertoires in COVID-19. The repertoire was sequenced with immunoSEQ multiplex PCR; TCRdb's copy has only in-frame clones and lacks some. The sample comprises roughly 200,000 clones, 88% of which are singletons, and 1.5% rests with the top ten. The source material was peripheral blood. The receptors shown here come from a man younger than 35 with active or convalescent COVID-19.

This clone turned up a few times. CDR3 loop: CASSLEAGGDEKLFF. CDR3 nucleotide sequence: TGTGCCAGCAGCTTAGAGGCCGGGGGGGATGAAAAACTGTTTTTT. The V and J genes are TRBV11-2 and TRBJ1-4; tentative D call: TRBD1 (5 bases). The V and J ends lost 0 bases and 6 bases respectively, with 11 bases between them. CDR1 is SGHAT and CDR2 is FQNNGV in the germline V gene. This CDR3 is 15 amino acids long.

CDR3 residues: CASSLGQVNTGELFF. Written as DNA, the CDR3 is TGTGCCAGCAGTTTGGGACAGGTTAACACCGGGGAGCTGTTTTTT. This chain uses TRBV28 with TRBJ2-2, with 8 bases fitting TRBD1. The CDR3 sequence is 15 residues long. V was pared by 3 bases and J by 2 bases, with 2 bases of the junction left unmatched. Germline values: CDR1 MDHEN, CDR2 SYDVKM.

On this clone: Other DNA sequences in this specimen translate into the identical CDR3. V gene TRBV7-9 combines with J gene TRBJ1-2; 7 bases are a match to TRBD1. The trim removed 1 base at V and 6 bases at J, leaving 2 bases unmatched. The CDR3 covers 13 residues. Germline V gene lookup returns CDR1 SEHNR and CDR2 FQNEAQ (reference sequence). In DNA form, the CDR3 reads TGTGCCAGCAGCTTAGGACAGGGCCATGGCTACACCTTC. This codes for CASSLGQGHGYTF.

The V call is TRBV6-6, the J call TRBJ2-7, with TRBD1 identical over 7 bases. The germline gives CDR1 MNHNY, CDR2 SVGAGI (reference sequence). The CDR3 extends over 13 amino acids. With V trimmed by 4 bases and J by 0 bases, 0 bases remained unmatched. Written as DNA, the CDR3 is TGTGCCAGCAGTTGGGACAGCTCCTACGAGCAGTACTTC. Translation gives CASSWDSSYEQYF.

Details on this clone: This CDR3 is also generated by other DNA sequences in the sample. The chain couples TRBV5-4 to TRBJ2-7; D perhaps matches TRBD2 (7 bases). The CDR3 runs to 14 residues. Trimming shortened V by 2 bases and J by 1 base, and 10 bases separated the two germline ends. Per germline, CDR1 SGHNT and CDR2 YYREEE (reference sequence). The CDR3 region is CASSLEGGSYEQYF. As DNA, the CDR3 is TGTGCCAGCAGCTTAGAGGGGGGGTCCTACGAGCAGTACTTC.

The rearrangement joins TRBV4-1 to TRBJ2-7; possibly TRBD1 for D (5 bases). The CDR3 is 15 amino acids. Germline CDR1 reads MGHRA; CDR2 reads YSYEKL. The germline V and J ends were trimmed by 0 bases and 6 bases, with 15 bases remaining between them. The CDR3 DNA reads as TGCGCCAGCAGCCAAGAAGGGGCCAGGGTGGGCGAGCAGTACTTC. Translating it yields CASSQEGARVGEQYF.

The chain joins TRBV28 to TRBJ1-2; TRBD1 agrees at 10 bases. Germline V gene data show CDR1 as MDHEN and CDR2 as SYDVKM. This CDR3 region has 16 residues. V shed 7 bases, J shed 4 bases, and the junction held 12 bases outside the gene matches. The CDR3: CASTTLGQGESYGYTF. CDR3 bases: TGTGCCAGCACCACCCTAGGACAGGGGGAAAGCTATGGCTACACCTTC.

The count of this clone is one. The chain is built from TRBV28 and TRBJ2-7; 13 nucleotides align to TRBD2. Germline CDR1 is MDHEN and CDR2 is SYDVKM. V lost 6 bases to trimming and J lost 3 bases; unmatched junction nucleotides: 11. The CDR3 sequence is 17 residues long. The CDR3 reads CASRQIEGLAGFYEQYF. The CDR3 DNA follows: TGTGCCAGCAGACAAATCGAGGGACTAGCGGGATTCTACGAGCAGTACTTC.

This clone was detected a few times. The chain combines TRBV7-9 with TRBJ2-7, with 8 bases identical to TRBD1. Per the germline V gene, CDR1 is SEHNR and CDR2 is FQNEAQ (reference sequence). The CDR3 is made up of 15 amino acids. Trimming removed 3 bases from V and 4 bases from J; junction bases left unmatched: 8. CDR3 nucleotide sequence: TGTGCCAGCAGCTTGACGACAGGGGATTTGTACGAGCAGTACTTC. Protein: CASSLTTGDLYEQYF.

The rearrangement joins TRBV27 to TRBJ2-3, with 12 bases fitting TRBD2. The germline gives CDR1 MNHEY, CDR2 SMNVEV (reference sequence). V dropped 5 bases and J dropped 5; count of bases not matched to a gene: 5. The CDR3 sequence is 15 residues long. CDR3 nucleotides: TGTGCCAGCAGTCCGGTACTAGCGGGAGGAGATACGCAGTATTTT. It yields the protein CASSPVLAGGDTQYF.

This rearrangement joins TRBV7-2 to TRBJ2-2; 7 bases match TRBD1. The V gene end was trimmed by 4 bases and the J gene end by 5 bases; junction bases not matched to a gene: 13. Per germline, CDR1 SGHTA and CDR2 FQGNSA. The CDR3 totals 17 residues. The CDR3 sequence is CASSSGWEGGDTGELFF. Here the CDR3 DNA reads TGTGCCAGCAGCTCCGGTTGGGAAGGGGGCGATACCGGGGAGCTGTTTTTT.